The 7 T cell receptor beta chains below come from one sample, sequenced in a study of CXCR3-negative and CXCR3-positive naive CD8 T cells. Libraries were UMI-labeled 5' RACE TRB cDNA. TCRdb re-called the 5' RACE reads; every CDR3 protein appears as one record, without DNA. The table counts around 90,000 distinct CDR3 sequences; about 1% lies in the top ten. The material sequenced was naive CXCR3- CD8+ T cells from blood. Subset specified: CD45RO-CCR7+CD27+CD95- naive CD8+ T cells lacking CXCR3 (TNR3-). The receptor set was obtained from a human donor in good health. Some clones in this sample may be carry-over from other donors' samples.

The chain combines TRBV7-6 with TRBJ1-1. Germline CDR1 and CDR2: SGHVS and FNYEAQ. This CDR3 has 13 amino acids. This CDR3 reads CASSPASNTEAFF.

The V call is TRBV18, the J call TRBJ2-7; the TCRdb call, TRBD1, lacks DNA for checking. The CDR3 extends over 14 amino acids. Looked up from germline, CDR1 is KGHSH and CDR2 is LQKENI. This CDR3 is CASSPRDGGYEQYF.

The chain uses TRBV7-9 and TRBJ1-6. CDR1 and CDR2 from the germline V gene are SEHNR and FQNEAQ (reference sequence). The CDR3 contains 12 residues. CDR3 sequence: CASSLDNSPLHF.

The V and J genes are TRBV7-3 and TRBJ1-1. The germline V gene has CDR1 SGHTA and CDR2 FQGTGA. This CDR3 contains 13 residues. The CDR3: CASSLRGGTEAFF.

The genes are TRBV20-1 and TRBJ1-1; the TCRdb D gene call, TRBD1, has no DNA to confirm it. The CDR3 contains 13 residues. Germline values: CDR1 DFQATT, CDR2 SNEGSKA (reference sequence). The CDR3 loop is CSAEDRLNTEAFF.

The V gene is TRBV9, the J gene TRBJ1-1; the D gene TCRdb calls, TRBD1, cannot be checked with no DNA. The CDR3 contains 13 residues. Germline CDR1 reads SGDLS; CDR2 reads YYNGEE. The CDR3: CASSVDSNTEAFF.

This chain connects TRBV7-9 to TRBJ2-7; lacking DNA, the TRBD1 call made by TCRdb goes unchecked. Per germline, CDR1 SEHNR and CDR2 FQNEAQ (reference sequence). This CDR3 contains 19 residues. CDR3: CASSLSFSTTPGTPYEQYF.